The 27 T cell receptor delta chains reported below all come from one sample, sequenced in a study of γδ T cells in repeated Plasmodium falciparum infection. Vgamma9/Vdelta2+ and Vdelta2-negative gammadelta T cells were flow-sorted from PBMC for bulk sequencing. TCRdb re-called the multiplex PCR reads through CATT. The sample consists of tens of thousands of delta-chain clones, around 1.7% of them appearing once. Sequencing was carried out using gamma-delta T cells from blood. The receptors derive from a pool of human donors (malaria-infected and uninfected, not separated).

This clone was seen many times. The TCRdb record carries a much larger clone's protein, which differs from this DNA's translation at residue 14; a read error is the likely cause, and the protein listed here is the DNA translation. CDR3 in DNA: TGTGCTCTTGGGGCCGGCCTGGGGGATACATTCAACAAACCCATCTTT. It codes for CALGAGLGDTFNKPIF. The chain carries TRDV1 and TRDJ1, with 11 bases aligning to TRDD3. CDR3 length: 16 residues. The V gene's germline CDR1 is TSWWSYY and CDR2 QGS.

This clone rates as medium-sized. The same CDR3 also results from other DNA sequences found in this sample. The genes are TRDV1 and TRDJ1; D gene ambiguous. V lost 6 bases and J 3 bases, leaving 23 bases between the germline ends. The CDR3 has 17 amino acids. Germline CDR1 is TSWWSYY and CDR2 is QGS. As DNA, the CDR3 is TGTGCTCTTGGAACAGAGGGTTCCCTGAGATTCGCCGATAAACTCATCTTT. Its translation is CALGTEGSLRFADKLIF.

With regard to this clone: The TCRdb record carries a much larger clone's protein, which differs from this DNA's translation at residue 4; a read error is the likely cause, and the protein listed here is the DNA translation. The chain uses TRDV2 and TRDJ1, with 8 bases aligning to TRDD3. Germline-derived CDR1 and CDR2 are GEAIGNYY and EKD. The CDR3 is 17 residues long. CDR3 region: CACGTLQGIPYTDKLIF. The CDR3 DNA is TGTGCCTGTGGCACCCTCCAGGGGATACCTTACACCGATAAACTCATCTTT.

In this sample, this clone turned up a few times. This DNA's translation differs at residue 8 from TCRdb's protein, which comes from a much larger clone; a read error is likely, and the protein shown is translated from the DNA. V and J are TRDV1 and TRDJ1, with 11 positions matching TRDD3. The CDR3 contains 21 residues. Germline V gives CDR1 TSWWSYY, CDR2 QGS. CDR3 bases: TGTGCTCTTGGGGAACGGTCTCAAGGGCTACCTTCTGGGGGATACACCGATAAGCTCATCTTT. Translating it yields CALGERSQGLPSGGYTDKLIF.

This clone was seen only a few times. It may be a read error: a sequence one base away is much more abundant. The genes are TRDV3 and TRDJ1; 9 nucleotides align to TRDD3. This CDR3 spans 18 amino acids. The germline gives CDR1 TVYSNPD, CDR2 GDNSRS (reference sequence). The J segment lost 0 bases and the V segment lost 4 bases, leaving 18 bases of the junction unmatched. The CDR3 loop reads CASRLMGGYLVYTDKLIF. The CDR3 nucleotides are TGTGCCTCCAGGCTCATGGGGGGATACCTAGTGTACACCGATAAACTCATCTTT.

This clone was found a few times. The protein recorded in TCRdb matches a much larger clone and deviates from this DNA's translation at residue 10, suggesting a read error; the protein here is obtained by translating the DNA. The chain couples TRDV1 to TRDJ1; D uncertain. V shed 2 bases and J shed 0 bases, with 31 bases lying between them. The germline V gene encodes CDR1 TSWWSYY and CDR2 QGS. CDR3 length equals 22 residues. CDR3 in DNA: TGTGCTCTTGGGGAAATGAAGGCTCGAACGAGGAGATTTACCGGGTACACCGATAAACTCATCTTT. The encoded protein is CALGEMKARTRRFTGYTDKLIF.

There are many counts of this clone. This likely traces to a read error, being one base from a far larger clone. This same CDR3 is encoded by further DNA sequences in the sample. This chain uses TRDV1 with TRDJ1; D ambiguous. The ends were cut back, 2 bases at V and 0 bases at J, with 19 bases in the middle. There are 18 residues in the CDR3. Germline lookup yields CDR1 TSWWSYY and CDR2 QGS. This CDR3 is CALGEIAQVVPHTDKLIF. The CDR3 nucleotides read TGTGCTCTTGGGGAAATTGCTCAAGTTGTCCCCCACACCGATAAACTCATCTTT.

This clone was observed a handful of times. The translation of this DNA and the TCRdb protein of a much larger clone differ at residue 8, probably owing to a read error; the protein shown here is translated from the DNA. The chain is built from TRDV1 and TRDJ1, with D possibly matching TRDD3 (5 bases). This CDR3 region has 20 residues. Trimming left V 3 bases short and J 7 bases short, with 33 bases between. Germline V lookup: CDR1 TSWWSYY, CDR2 QGS. Here the CDR3 reads CALGDRHNVRGKVGRVKLIF. DNA of the CDR3: TGTGCTCTTGGGGATCGGCATAACGTCCGAGGGAAGGTGGGGAGAGTTAAACTCATCTTT.

There are many counts of this clone. With a much larger clone just one base away, this may be a read error. The V and J genes are TRDV1 and TRDJ1, with a possible D match to TRDD3 (5 bases). CDR1 is TSWWSYY and CDR2 is QGS in the germline V gene. V lost 3 bases, J lost 4 bases, and 27 bases lay in between. The CDR3 runs to 19 residues. The DNA for the CDR3 is TGTGCTCTTGGGGACGCTATCCAAGCTGGGTCGATTCCGTACGATAAACTCATCTTT. This codes for CALGDAIQAGSIPYDKLIF.

This clone was recorded many times. A far larger clone is just one base off, so this is likely a read error. This same CDR3 is encoded by further DNA sequences in the sample. This chain uses TRDV1 with TRDJ1, with TRDD3 matching over 8 bases. The CDR3 contains 16 residues. Per germline, CDR1 TSWWSYY and CDR2 QGS. CDR3 sequence (DNA): TGCGCTCTTGGGGAACTGAGGGATACGGGTACCGATAAACTCATCTTT. It is translated as CALGELRDTGTDKLIF.

This clone was found many times. It differs at one base from a far larger clone, so likely a read error. This same CDR3 is encoded by further DNA sequences in the sample. The chain recombines TRDV2 with TRDJ1; D call uncertain. The CDR3 sequence is 14 residues long. Germline CDR1 GEAIGNYY, CDR2 EKD. CDR3 amino acids: CACDFPSLPDKLIF. The DNA of the CDR3 is TGTGCCTGTGACTTCCCCTCTCTGCCCGATAAGCTCATCTTT.

Of note for this clone: This DNA translates differently at residue 15 from the TCRdb protein, which is that of a much larger clone; a read error is likely, and the protein shown is the DNA's own translation. The chain is built from TRDV1 and TRDJ1; TRDD3 matches at 7 bases. Here the J gene came from matching the DNA to germline, since TCRdb omits it. With V trimmed by 0 bases and J by 0 bases, 25 bases remained unmatched. Germline-derived CDR1 and CDR2 are TSWWSYY and QGS. The CDR3 is 23 amino acids. This CDR3 reads CALGELRPAPWGVPPGYTDKLIF. The CDR3 DNA sequence: TGTGCTCTTGGGGAACTACGCCCTGCCCCCTGGGGGGTACCACCGGGGTACACCGATAAACTCATCTTT.

This clone turned up a few times. This may be a read error: a much more frequent sequence differs by one nucleotide. Because the CDR3's place on the DNA is in doubt, the DNA is left out and the CDR3 is given as listed by TCRdb. The rearrangement uses TRDV1 and TRDJ1; no DNA check was done on the table's D call, TRDD3. Germline assignment: CDR1 TSWWSYY and CDR2 QGS. The CDR3 spans 19 amino acids, including both terminal residues. The CDR3 here is CALGESYDPWGIGTDKLIF.

Comment on this clone: For this DNA, TCRdb reports the protein of a much larger clone, which diverges at residue 5, most likely from a read error; the protein presented here is translated directly from the DNA. The gene calls are TRDV1 and TRDJ1; 7 bases are a match to TRDD3. The germline V gene has CDR1 TSWWSYY and CDR2 QGS. Losses at the gene ends were 4 bases for V and 0 bases for J; bases not matched to a gene: 23. The length of the CDR3 is 21 residues. The CDR3 nucleotides are TGTGCTCTTGGGGCTTCGCCTACTCTATCTTACTGGGGATTTTACACCGATAAACTCATCTTT. Translated, it gives CALGASPTLSYWGFYTDKLIF.

With regard to this clone: This is likely an artifact of a read error, given a far larger clone one base away. Within the sample, other DNA sequences also encode this same CDR3. This chain joins TRDV1 and TRDJ1, with 8 positions matching TRDD2. No J segment appears in TCRdb, so it was assigned here by matching the sequence to germline. The CDR3 length is 20 residues. V lost 3 bases and J lost 0; bases outside the gene matches: 18. Germline V lookup: CDR1 TSWWSYY, CDR2 QGS. The CDR3 loop reads CALGDPQSSYPHPYTDKLIF. CDR3 nucleotide sequence: TGTGCTCTTGGGGATCCACAATCTTCCTACCCTCACCCGTACACCGATAAACTCATCTTT.

A few counts support this clone. TCRdb's entry gives the protein of a much larger clone, which mismatches this DNA's translation at residue 6, likely from a read error; the protein reported here is translated from the DNA. J is TRDJ1 and V is TRDV1; D may be TRDD3 (6 bases). The CDR3 spans 23 residues. CDR1 and CDR2 (germline): TSWWSYY, QGS. Trimming removed 1 base at V and 5 bases at J, with 38 bases between. This CDR3 is CALGEPGSMVGHHSPWGWDKLIF. CDR3 DNA: TGTGCTCTTGGGGAACCAGGCTCTATGGTTGGACACCACTCTCCCTGGGGATGGGATAAACTCATCTTT.

This clone was counted a few times. TCRdb's listed protein matches a much larger clone and diverges from this DNA's translation at residue 15, likely through a read error; the protein shown comes from the DNA. The J segment was not called; the V segment is TRDV2; the tabulated D call, TRDD3, remains unverified against the DNA. The CDR3 is 17 residues long. Germline CDR1 reads GEAIGNYY; CDR2 reads EKD. The CDR3 protein is CACGTKSYWGYTDKPIF. The DNA for the CDR3 is TGTGCCTGTGGAACTAAATCGTACTGGGGGTACACCGATAAACCCATCTTT.

This clone appeared many times. A read error likely explains why the TCRdb protein, taken from a much larger clone, differs from this DNA's translation at residue 7; the protein shown is translated from the DNA. The chain joins TRDV1 to TRDJ1; the match to TRDD3 covers 7 bases. CDR3 length: 17 residues. Germline-derived CDR1 and CDR2 are TSWWSYY and QGS. Trimming removed 2 bases from V and 1 base from J; junction bases left unmatched: 10. CDR3 DNA: TGTGCTCTTGGGGAAACGCCCTACTGGGGATCCACCGATAAACTCATCTTT. Protein: CALGETPYWGSTDKLIF.

This clone was seen a handful of times. With a far larger clone one base away, a read error is the likely cause. This specimen includes other DNA sequences encoding the same CDR3. The V gene is TRDV1; the J gene was not called; the table gives TRDD3 as D, unverified against the DNA. This CDR3 contains 17 residues. CDR1 and CDR2 from the germline V gene are TSWWSYY and QGS. The CDR3 spells CALGTEGSLRFADKLIF. CDR3 DNA sequence: TGTGCTCTTGGAACAGAGGGTTCCCTGAGATTCGCCGATAAACTCATCTTC.

This clone was counted only a few times. The TCRdb protein, from a much larger clone, departs from this DNA's translation at residue 10, likely by read error; the protein shown derives from the DNA. The rearrangement links TRDV1 to TRDJ1, with D possibly TRDD3 on 6 matching bases. V lost 2 bases and J lost 0, with 28 bases in between. Germline values: CDR1 TSWWSYY, CDR2 QGS. This CDR3 spans 21 amino acids. This CDR3 is CALGEMNTGRYAVRYTDKLIF. The CDR3 DNA reads TGTGCTCTTGGGGAAATGAACACCGGGAGATACGCAGTAAGGTACACCGATAAACTCATCTTT.

Sample share makes this clone medium-sized (0.01 to 0.1%). Other DNA sequences in this sample translate to the same CDR3. The rearrangement joins TRDV1 to TRDJ1; 7 nucleotides line up with TRDD3. The V gene end was trimmed by 4 bases and the J gene end by 2 bases; junction bases not matched to a gene: 22. The CDR3 loop spans 20 amino acids. The germline V gene encodes CDR1 TSWWSYY and CDR2 QGS. The DNA of the CDR3 is TGTGCTCTTGGGGGGTCCTTTTTCTTACTCATGGGGATAGTAACCGATAAACTCATCTTT. Encoded protein: CALGGSFFLLMGIVTDKLIF.

Only a few counts were recorded for this clone. The protein TCRdb lists belongs to a much larger clone and differs from this DNA's translation at residue 15, which points to a read error; the protein shown is made from the DNA. The chain couples TRDV1 to TRDJ1; a weak D match, TRDD3 (6 bases). The CDR3 sequence is 16 residues long. Germline V gene sequence: CDR1 TSWWSYY, CDR2 QGS. As DNA, the CDR3 is TGTGCTCTTGGGGAACTCCTACTGGGTGCTAGCGATAAACTCACCTTT. Translation gives CALGELLLGASDKLTF.

About this clone itself: TCRdb lists the protein of a much larger clone for this DNA, which differs at residue 9, so this is likely a read error; the protein given here is translated from the DNA itself. The genes are TRDV1 and TRDJ2; D gene ambiguous. V lost 4 bases to trimming and J lost 8 bases, with 14 bases between them. The CDR3 is 14 amino acids. Germline CDR1 TSWWSYY, CDR2 QGS. CDR3 in amino acids: CALGGSGSMAQLFF. The CDR3 coding sequence is TGTGCTCTTGGGGGCTCCGGATCGATGGCACAACTCTTCTTT.

This clone has a handful of counts. A single base is all that separates this from a far larger clone, so a read error is likely. Different DNA sequences within this sample yield the same CDR3. The V gene is TRDV1, the J gene TRDJ1; 11 bases are a match to TRDD3. TCRdb gives no J gene; it was assigned here by matching the DNA to germline. The CDR3 is made up of 21 amino acids. V lost 3 bases and J lost 4; bases outside the gene matches: 22. Germline lookup yields CDR1 TSWWSYY and CDR2 QGS. The CDR3 protein is CALGELLPGLYWGIEDDKLIF. CDR3 DNA sequence: TGTGCTCTTGGGGAGCTCCTCCCTGGCCTTTACTGGGGGATAGAGGACGATAAACTCATCTTT.

As for this clone: This likely stems from a read error, as it lies one base from a far larger clone. The same CDR3 is also encoded by other DNA sequences in this sample. The chain recombines TRDV1 with TRDJ1, with a weak D call TRDD3 (6 bases). Trimming removed 1 base at V and 10 bases at J, with 37 bases between. This CDR3 spans 21 amino acids. The germline CDR1 and CDR2 sequences are TSWWSYY and QGS. The CDR3 DNA is TGTGCTCTTGGGGAACGAGAGCGCCTACATTCGAACGGGGGGGAACTGCCAGGACTCATCTTT. It encodes CALGERERLHSNGGELPGLIF.

This clone was seen repeatedly, ten times or more. The protein recorded in TCRdb matches a much larger clone and deviates from this DNA's translation at residue 10, suggesting a read error; the protein here is obtained by translating the DNA. V and J are TRDV2 and TRDJ1, with 8 bases matching TRDD3. Germline assignment: CDR1 GEAIGNYY and CDR2 EKD. The V segment lost 3 bases and the J segment 0 bases; nucleotides outside the gene matches: 14. This CDR3 is 18 amino acids long. The CDR3, as DNA: TGTGCCTGTGACCATTCTTCACTGGGGGGTCCGTACACCGATAAACTCATCTTT. This encodes CACDHSSLGGPYTDKLIF.

This clone was recorded a few times. TCRdb's entry gives the protein of a much larger clone, which mismatches this DNA's translation at residue 3, likely from a read error; the protein reported here is translated from the DNA. V and J are TRDV1 and TRDJ1, with D maybe TRDD3 (5 bases). The CDR3 is 19 amino acids. CDR1 and CDR2 from the germline V gene are TSWWSYY and QGS. Here the CDR3 DNA reads TGTGCTCATGGGGAATTCTCTAAAAGATTCCGTACCGGGTTTAAGGAACTCATCTTT. Translated, it gives CAHGEFSKRFRTGFKELIF.